This T cell receptor beta chain was identified in a study of blood T cells in healthy people across ages. Germline-derived CDR1 and CDR2 are SNHLY and FYNNEI. The V and J ends lost 3 bases and 8 bases respectively, with 17 bases between them. The CDR3 spans 15 residues. Notes on this clonotype: Its specificity is unknown.

Study-wide findings and caveats: The study found TCR beta diversity correlated strongly with naive T cell percentage.

Next came a second PCR, run for about 7 to 12 cycles, which used a sample-barcoded 5' primer along with a J-beta primer mix. Unique molecular identifiers of 12 random nucleotides labeled each cDNA. Each single sample gave us at least 2.5 million CDR3-containing paired-end reads. TCRdb re-called the 5' RACE reads with MiXCR, one entry per CDR3 protein. Of about 800,000 distinct CDR3 sequences in the sample, more than 45% were seen once. The specimen was blood. This TCR came from a man younger than 45 in good health. V is TRBV2 and J is TRBJ2-1; D not resolved. The CDR3 nucleotides read TGTGCCAGCAGTGATCCCGGGCCTGTCTTCTATGAGCAGTTCTTC. It specifies CASSDPGPVFYEQFF.